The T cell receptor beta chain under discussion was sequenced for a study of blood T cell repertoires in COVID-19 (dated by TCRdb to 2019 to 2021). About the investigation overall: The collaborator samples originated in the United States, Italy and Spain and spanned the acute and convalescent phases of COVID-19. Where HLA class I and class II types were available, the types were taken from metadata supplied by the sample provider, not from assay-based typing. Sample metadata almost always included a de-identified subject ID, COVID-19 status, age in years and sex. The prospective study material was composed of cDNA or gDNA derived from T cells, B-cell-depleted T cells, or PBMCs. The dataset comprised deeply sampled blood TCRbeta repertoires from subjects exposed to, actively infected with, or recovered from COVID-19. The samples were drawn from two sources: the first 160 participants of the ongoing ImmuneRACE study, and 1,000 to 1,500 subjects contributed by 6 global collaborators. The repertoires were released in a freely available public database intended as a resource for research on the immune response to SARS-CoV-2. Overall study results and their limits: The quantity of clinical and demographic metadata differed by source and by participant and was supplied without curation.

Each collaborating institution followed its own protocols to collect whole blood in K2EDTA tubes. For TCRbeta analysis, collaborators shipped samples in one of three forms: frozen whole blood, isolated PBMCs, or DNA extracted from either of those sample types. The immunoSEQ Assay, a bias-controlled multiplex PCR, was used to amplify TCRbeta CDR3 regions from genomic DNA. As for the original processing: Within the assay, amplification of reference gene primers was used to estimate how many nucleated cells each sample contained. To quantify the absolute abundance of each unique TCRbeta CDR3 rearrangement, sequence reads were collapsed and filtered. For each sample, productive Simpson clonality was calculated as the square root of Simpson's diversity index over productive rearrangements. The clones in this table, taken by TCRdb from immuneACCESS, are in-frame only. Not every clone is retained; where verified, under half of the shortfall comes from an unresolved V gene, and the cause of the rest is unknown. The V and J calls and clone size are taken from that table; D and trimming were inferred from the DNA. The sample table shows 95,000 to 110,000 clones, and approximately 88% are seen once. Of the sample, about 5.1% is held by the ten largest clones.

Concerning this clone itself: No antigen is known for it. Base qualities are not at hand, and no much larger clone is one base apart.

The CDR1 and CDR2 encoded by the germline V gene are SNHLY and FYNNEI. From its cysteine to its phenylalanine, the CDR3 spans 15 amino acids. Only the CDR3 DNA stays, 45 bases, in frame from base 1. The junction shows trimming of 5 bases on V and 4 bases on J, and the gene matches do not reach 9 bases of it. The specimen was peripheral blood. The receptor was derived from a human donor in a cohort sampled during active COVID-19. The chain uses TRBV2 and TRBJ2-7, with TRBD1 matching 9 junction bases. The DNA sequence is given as TGTGCCAGCAGTCTACCCCCGGGACAGGGATACGAGCAGTACTTC. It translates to CASSLPPGQGYEQYF. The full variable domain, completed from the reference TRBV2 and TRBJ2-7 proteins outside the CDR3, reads EPEVTQTPSHQVTQMGQEVILRCVPISNHLYFYWYRQILGQKVEFLVSFYNNEISEKSEIFDDQFSVERPDGSNFTLKIRSTKLEDSAMYFCASSLPPGQGYEQYFGPGTRLTVT.